The present T cell receptor (beta chain) was sequenced within a study of blood T cell repertoires in COVID-19. Sequencing was performed with immunoSEQ multiplex PCR; in TCRdb, only in-frame clones are kept and a portion is missing. The table lists about 140,000 clones, approximately 80% of them singletons. The sample holds one count of this clone. Germline assignment: CDR1 MGHDK and CDR2 SYGVNS. There are 14 residues in the CDR3. Trimming removed 2 bases at V and 3 bases at J, with 10 bases between. This sequence joins TRBV25-1 and TRBJ1-2; tentatively, D is TRBD1 (5 bases). The clonotype was recovered from an elderly woman in a cohort sampled during active or convalescent COVID-19. The sample taken for sequencing was peripheral blood. CDR3 DNA: TGTGCCAGCAGTGAAAACGGCAGGGACTATGGCTACACCTTC. This codes for CASSENGRDYGYTF.